This T cell receptor beta chain was identified in a study of T cell responses to AZD1222 COVID-19 vaccine. The study's findings and limits: Repertoire sampling was restricted to post-peak T cell response timepoints. Across the whole spike, CD4 TCRs peaked at regions 160-218 and 743-854.

Libraries were prepared by immunoSEQ multiplex PCR; TCRdb keeps only in-frame clonotypes and omits some of them. The profile shows around 180,000 clones, 80% to 90% of them singletons. This clone was observed once. The antigen is undetermined. The sequence was obtained from an adult in good health. Source: peripheral blood, taken on day 0 of AZD1222 vaccination.

The CDR3 DNA sequence: TGCGCCAGCAGGCACCGGCCGGGACTGACAACTACAGTAAACTATGGCTACACCTTC. Translation: CASRHRPGLTTTVNYGYTF. The rearrangement uses TRBV5-1 and TRBJ1-2, with a tentative D call TRBD1 (5 bases). Trimming cost V 5 bases and J 2 bases, with 28 bases left between them. The CDR3 contains 19 residues. Per the germline V gene, CDR1 is SGHRS and CDR2 is YFSETQ.